This T cell receptor beta chain was identified during a study of blood T cell repertoires in COVID-19. TCRdb's copy holds only in-frame clones and misses some; the assay was immunoSEQ multiplex PCR. The sample shows 81,000 or so clones, more than 80% of them seen only once. This CDR3 spans 15 amino acids. Germline V CDR1 and CDR2: MGHRA, YSYEKL. V lost 3 bases and J lost 4; bases outside the gene matches: 6. V is TRBV4-1 and J is TRBJ2-3; 8 bases agree with TRBD2. This clonotype was sampled from a human donor in a cohort sampled during active COVID-19. The material sequenced was peripheral blood. In DNA form, the CDR3 reads TGCGCCAGCAGCCAGCGGGGGGCCGCCCCAGATACGCAGTATTTT. This sequence encodes CASSQRGAAPDTQYF.